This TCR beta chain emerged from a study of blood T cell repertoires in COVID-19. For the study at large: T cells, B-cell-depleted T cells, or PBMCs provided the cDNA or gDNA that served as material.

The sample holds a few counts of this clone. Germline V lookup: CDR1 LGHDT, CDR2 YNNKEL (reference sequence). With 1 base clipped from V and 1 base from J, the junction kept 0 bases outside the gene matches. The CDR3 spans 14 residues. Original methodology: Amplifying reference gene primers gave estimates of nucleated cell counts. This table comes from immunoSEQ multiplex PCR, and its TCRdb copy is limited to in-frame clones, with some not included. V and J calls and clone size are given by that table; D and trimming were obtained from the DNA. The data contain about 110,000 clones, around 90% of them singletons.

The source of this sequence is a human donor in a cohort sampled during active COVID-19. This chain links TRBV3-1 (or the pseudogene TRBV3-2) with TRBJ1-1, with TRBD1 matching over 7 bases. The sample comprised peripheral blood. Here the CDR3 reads CASSQGDRNTEAFF. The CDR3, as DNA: TGTGCCAGCAGCCAAGGGGACAGGAACACTGAAGCTTTCTTT.